These T cell receptor beta chains were read from a single sample in a study of beta chain features in type 1 diabetes. Clones were sequenced by immunoSEQ multiplex PCR, and TCRdb holds only the in-frame ones, with some missing. The sample records 130,000 to 150,000 clones, about 13% being singletons. Sequenced sample: central memory CD4+ T cells from blood. These receptors all come from a man aged 18 to 30 with type 1 diabetes. Both conserved end residues are part of each CDR3. D genes are given only for firm matches. Rows give clone size only sometimes, using once, few, many, or a class for an expanded clone.

v_call: TRBV5-1; d_call: TRBD1; clone_size: .; j_call: TRBJ2-7; cdr3_aa: CASSPGGQGYEQYF; cdr3_nt: TGCGCCAGCAGCCCGGGCGGACAGGGGTACGAGCAGTACTTC
v_call: TRBV6-1; d_call: .; clone_size: once; j_call: TRBJ2-5; cdr3_aa: CASSAAGALIQETQYF; cdr3_nt: TGTGCCAGCAGTGCGGCGGGGGCCCTAATCCAAGAGACCCAGTACTTC
v_call: TRBV9; d_call: .; clone_size: .; j_call: TRBJ1-1; cdr3_aa: CASTAQDGMNTEAFF; cdr3_nt: TGTGCCAGCACCGCCCAAGACGGTATGAACACTGAAGCTTTCTTT
v_call: TRBV29-1; d_call: TRBD1; clone_size: few; j_call: TRBJ1-2; cdr3_aa: CSATGTDAFYTF; cdr3_nt: TGCAGCGCCACCGGGACAGATGCTTTCTACACCTTC
v_call: TRBV4-1; d_call: .; clone_size: few; j_call: TRBJ2-1; cdr3_aa: CASARTPYNEQFF; cdr3_nt: TGCGCCAGCGCCCGGACTCCTTACAATGAGCAGTTCTTC
v_call: TRBV5-1; d_call: .; clone_size: .; j_call: TRBJ2-1; cdr3_aa: CASSLTGEVSYNEQFF; cdr3_nt: TGCGCCAGCAGCCTCACAGGGGAGGTATCCTACAATGAGCAGTTCTTC
v_call: TRBV18; d_call: .; clone_size: few; j_call: TRBJ2-7; cdr3_aa: CASSPGRGEQYF; cdr3_nt: TGTGCCAGCTCACCCGGCAGAGGGGAGCAGTACTTC
v_call: TRBV7-9; d_call: TRBD2; clone_size: .; j_call: TRBJ2-1; cdr3_aa: CASSPGLAGTSYNEQFF; cdr3_nt: TGTGCCAGCAGCCCTGGACTAGCGGGGACCTCCTACAATGAGCAGTTCTTC
v_call: TRBV7-9; d_call: TRBD2; clone_size: few; j_call: TRBJ2-5; cdr3_aa: CASSRGTSGEETQYF; cdr3_nt: TGTGCCAGCAGCCGGGGGACTAGCGGGGAAGAGACCCAGTACTTC
v_call: TRBV6-5; d_call: .; clone_size: few; j_call: TRBJ2-3; cdr3_aa: CASSYSGQPGDTQYF; cdr3_nt: TGTGCCAGCAGTTACTCGGGGCAACCAGGAGATACGCAGTATTTT
v_call: TRBV15; d_call: .; clone_size: .; j_call: TRBJ2-7; cdr3_aa: CATSRDLTSYEQYF; cdr3_nt: TGTGCCACCAGCAGAGATCTTACTAGCTACGAGCAGTACTTC
v_call: TRBV2; d_call: .; clone_size: .; j_call: TRBJ2-7; cdr3_aa: CASSETHLGVSYEQYF; cdr3_nt: TGTGCCAGCAGTGAAACCCATTTAGGAGTCTCCTACGAGCAGTACTTC
v_call: TRBV5-6; d_call: TRBD1; clone_size: .; j_call: TRBJ2-1; cdr3_aa: CASSLAGYWTGERKQFF; cdr3_nt: TGTGCCAGCAGCTTGGCCGGGTACTGGACAGGGGAAAGAAAGCAGTTCTTC
v_call: TRBV10-3; d_call: .; clone_size: many; j_call: TRBJ2-3; cdr3_aa: CAITGGQPSTDTQYF; cdr3_nt: TGTGCCATCACCGGGGGGCAGCCTAGCACAGATACGCAGTATTTT
v_call: TRBV4-1; d_call: .; clone_size: .; j_call: TRBJ1-1; cdr3_aa: CASSQETDSSMNTEAFF; cdr3_nt: TGCGCCAGCAGCCAAGAGACAGATTCCTCCATGAACACTGAAGCTTTCTTT
v_call: TRBV12-5; d_call: .; clone_size: few; j_call: TRBJ1-6; cdr3_aa: CASGLESNSPLHF; cdr3_nt: TGTGCTAGTGGTTTGGAATCTAATTCACCCCTCCACTTT
v_call: TRBV15; d_call: .; clone_size: few; j_call: TRBJ2-7; cdr3_aa: CATSRDPGSSYEQYF; cdr3_nt: TGTGCCACCAGCAGAGACCCAGGAAGCTCCTACGAGCAGTACTTC
v_call: TRBV2; d_call: TRBD1; clone_size: few; j_call: TRBJ2-7; cdr3_aa: CASSGQGALYEQYF; cdr3_nt: TGTGCCAGCAGCGGACAGGGGGCTCTATACGAGCAGTACTTC